This entry lists 8 T cell receptor beta chains sequenced from one sample in a study of metastatic and nonmetastatic thyroid tumors. Thyroid surgery took place with no prior treatment in any patient. TCRdb re-clonotyped the PCR reads through MiXCR. The sample lists about 25,000 clones, 20% to 25% occurring once. The sequenced sample consisted of blood. These receptors came from a male donor with papillary thyroid cancer or a benign thyroid nodule (not recorded which). Some clones in this sample may be carry-over from other donors' samples.

This clone was found many times. J is TRBJ1-4 and V is TRBV20-1, with D possibly TRBD1 on 5 matching bases. The CDR3 covers 11 residues. The germline CDR1 and CDR2 sequences are DFQATT and SNEGSKA (reference sequence). The CDR3 bases are TGCAGAACAGGAAGTAATGAAAAACTGTTTTTT. Translating gives CRTGSNEKLFF.

In this sample, this clone turned up many times. A read error may be the cause here, since a much bigger clone is one base away. This sequence joins TRBV6-4 and TRBJ2-2; D is tentatively TRBD1 or TRBD2 (5 bases each). The CDR3 covers 15 residues. Looked up from germline, CDR1 is MRHNA and CDR2 is SNTAGT. The CDR3 is CASSDRGGSTEELFF. In nucleotides, the CDR3 is TGTGCCAGCAGCGACCGGGGCGGCAGCACCGAGGAGCTGTTTTTT.

J is TRBJ1-4 and V is TRBV3-1; D unclear. The ends were cut back, 8 bases at V and 4 bases at J, with 17 bases in the middle. CDR3 length equals 15 residues. Germline V gene data show CDR1 as LGHDT and CDR2 as YNNKEL (reference sequence). The CDR3: CASSRLGSINEKLFF. The CDR3 DNA follows: TGTGCCAGCTCCCGGCTCGGGAGCATTAATGAAAAACTGTTTTTT.

There are many counts of this clone. Other DNA sequences of this sample code for an identical CDR3. The V gene is TRBV12-3 or TRBV12-4, the J gene TRBJ2-5; D remains ambiguous. Trimming took 2 bases from V and 5 from J, leaving 6 bases between them. The CDR3 has 12 residues. The CDR3 DNA reads as TGTGCCAGCAGTTTACACGGTGAGACCCAGTACTTC. This encodes CASSLHGETQYF.

The table lists this clone with many counts. Given a much more abundant clone one base away, this may be a read error. This chain uses TRBV4-3 with TRBJ2-7, with D perhaps assigned TRBD1 or TRBD2 (5 bases each). CDR3 length: 15 amino acids. The germline V gene has CDR1 LGHNA and CDR2 YSLEER. Trimming removed 3 bases from V and 6 bases from J, with 18 bases in between. Here the CDR3 reads CASSQDGTPRSEQYF. Written as DNA, the CDR3 is TGCGCCAGCAGCCAGGACGGGACGCCCAGGAGCGAGCAGTACTTC.

By frequency in the sample, this clone is medium-sized. The chain is built from TRBV6-5 and TRBJ1-1; D might be TRBD1 (5 bases). Trimming removed 0 bases at V and 4 bases at J, with 12 bases between. Germline loops: CDR1 MNHEY, CDR2 SVGAGI. This CDR3 comprises 15 residues. The CDR3 DNA sequence: TGTGCCAGCAGTTACTCCTTCGCCGGGGGCACTGAAGCTTTCTTT. Residues: CASSYSFAGGTEAFF.

This clone came up many times. The chain is built from TRBV5-4 and TRBJ1-1; 8 nucleotides line up with TRBD1. The CDR3 runs 14 residues. Germline trimming cut 4 bases from V and 6 bases from J; bases unmatched to any gene: 8. Germline-derived CDR1 and CDR2 are SGHNT and YYREEE (reference sequence). The CDR3 loop is CASSTRDRISEAFF. The CDR3 region has the DNA TGTGCCAGCAGCACCCGGGACAGGATTTCTGAAGCTTTCTTT.

The table lists this clone with many counts. The chain uses TRBV6-1 and TRBJ1-5; D may be TRBD1 (5 bases). Trimming took off 6 bases at V and 6 bases at J, with 18 bases between the two ends. CDR1 is MNHNS, CDR2 SASEGT, per germline. This CDR3 contains 15 residues. CDR3 in DNA: TGTGCCAGCAGCCTCGAGGAAGGGGCGGCTCAGCCCCAGCATTTT. Amino acid sequence: CASSLEEGAAQPQHF.